This T cell receptor beta chain was identified in a study of T-cell reconstitution after alpha-beta-depleted transplantation in children. General observations from the study: Reports say that about two months after transplant, the alpha-beta T cells came out of several hundred graft clones that had expanded. Where some patients showed high TCRbeta diversity at day 60, it came from recipient T cells and thymic progenitors that had survived. Among T cells one year after transplant, newly produced cells accounted for most counts and diversity.

With respect to this clonotype: Its cognate antigen is unknown.

Preparing the TCRbeta library involved the use of unique molecular identifiers. TCRdb reprocessed the PCR reads via MiXCR and lists one record per CDR3 protein. The sample has about 540,000 distinct CDR3 sequences; roughly 30% are singletons. After removal of 9 bases from V and 2 bases from J, the junction contained 10 bases not matched to a gene. This CDR3 comprises 15 residues. Germline V gives CDR1 LGHDT, CDR2 YNNKEL (reference sequence). The chain uses TRBV3-1 and TRBJ2-7; 10 nucleotides align to TRBD2. This specimen was PBMCs, taken before TCRalphabeta/CD19-depleted stem cell transplant. The sequence was collected from a boy under two years old with Wiskott-Aldrich syndrome, due to receive a stem cell transplant. The chain's CDR3 is CASKISSGGAYEQYF. The DNA for the CDR3 is TGTGCCAGTAAAATCTCTAGCGGGGGAGCCTACGAGCAGTACTTC.